The 17 T cell receptor beta chains presented below share a single source sample, sequenced in a study of blood T cell repertoires in COVID-19. Clones were sequenced by immunoSEQ multiplex PCR, and TCRdb holds only the in-frame ones, with some missing. Here the sample spans 350,000 to 500,000 clones, over 85% being singletons. Sequenced input: peripheral blood. These receptor sequences come from a man between 18 and 35 years old with COVID-19, enrolled during active disease.

The J gene is TRBJ1-1, the V gene TRBV5-4, with 9 bases matching TRBD1. Germline loops: CDR1 SGHNT, CDR2 YYREEE (reference sequence). V lost 5 bases and J lost 4; bases outside the gene matches: 3. This CDR3 has 13 amino acids. The CDR3 here is CASRPGQGTEAFF. The CDR3 DNA follows: TGTGCCAGCAGACCGGGACAGGGCACTGAAGCTTTCTTT.

The rearrangement links TRBV4-1 to TRBJ2-2; TRBD1 might be the D (5 bases). V was pared by 0 bases and J by 5 bases, with 16 bases between. In germline, CDR1 is MGHRA, CDR2 YSYEKL. CDR3 length: 17 amino acids. The CDR3 is CASSQELGVRSTGELFF. Here the CDR3 DNA reads TGCGCCAGCAGCCAAGAATTAGGGGTTCGATCGACCGGGGAGCTGTTTTTT.

This clone has more than one count but fewer than ten. V usage is TRBV5-6 and J usage is TRBJ1-6, with 7 bases lining up with TRBD1. Germline CDR1 SGHDT, CDR2 YYEEEE. The CDR3 spans 14 residues. The J segment lost 9 bases and the V segment lost 5 bases, leaving 8 bases of the junction unmatched. CDR3 nucleotides: TGTGCCAGCAGTTATGGACAGGCGGGTTCACCCCTCCACTTT. Its protein is CASSYGQAGSPLHF.

The CDR3 sequence is CSVWGGTSGYEQYF. CDR3 nucleotides: TGCAGCGTTTGGGGGGGGACTAGCGGCTACGAGCAGTACTTC. The chain joins TRBV29-1 to TRBJ2-7, with 11 bases that match TRBD2. V lost 5 bases and J lost 3; bases outside the gene matches: 6. Germline assignment: CDR1 SQVTM and CDR2 ANQGSEA. This CDR3 spans 14 amino acids.

The V gene is TRBV5-1, the J gene TRBJ2-1, with a tentative D call TRBD1 (6 bases). Trimming removed 4 bases from V and 4 bases from J, with 12 bases in between. From germline, CDR1 is SGHRS and CDR2 YFSETQ. The CDR3 has 14 residues. CDR3 amino acids: CASSLGQTYNEQFF. The DNA of the CDR3 is TGCGCCAGCAGCCTAGGACAGACTTACAATGAGCAGTTCTTC.

CDR3 residues: CASSTGQGVETQYF. In DNA, the CDR3 is TGTGCCAGCAGCACGGGACAGGGTGTCGAGACCCAGTACTTC. V usage is TRBV2 and J usage is TRBJ2-5; 9 bases are shared with TRBD1. The CDR3 is 14 residues long. The germline V gene encodes CDR1 SNHLY and CDR2 FYNNEI. After removal of 6 bases from V and 5 bases from J, the junction contained 7 bases not matched to a gene. Using reference TRBV2 and TRBJ2-5 for the parts outside the CDR3, the full variable domain is EPEVTQTPSHQVTQMGQEVILRCVPISNHLYFYWYRQILGQKVEFLVSFYNNEISEKSEIFDDQFSVERPDGSNFTLKIRSTKLEDSAMYFCASSTGQGVETQYFGPGTRLLVL.

The chain recombines TRBV5-5 with TRBJ2-3, with a possible D match to TRBD1 (6 bases). Trimming cost V 6 bases and J 7 bases, with 24 bases left between them. Germline CDR1 and CDR2: SGHKS and YYEKEE (reference sequence). This CDR3 region has 16 residues. This CDR3 reads CASKSQGTIDVNTQYF. As DNA, the CDR3 is TGTGCCAGCAAGTCCCAGGGGACAATAGACGTGAATACGCAGTATTTT. Filled out from reference TRBV5-5 and TRBJ2-3, the complete variable domain reads DAGVTQSPTHLIKTRGQQVTLRCSPISGHKSVSWYQQVLGQGPQFIFQYYEKEERGRGNFPDRFSARQFPNYSSELNVNALLLGDSALYLCASKSQGTIDVNTQYFGPGTRLTVL.

The chain joins TRBV5-1 to TRBJ2-1, with D possibly TRBD2 on 5 matching bases. This CDR3 has 15 residues. V was pared by 4 bases and J by 6 bases, with 17 bases between. Germline V CDR1 and CDR2: SGHRS, YFSETQ. The DNA of the CDR3 is TGCGCCAGCAGCCCTGGACTGGCGGAGCTCAATGAGCAGTTCTTC. Its translation is CASSPGLAELNEQFF.

V is TRBV3-1 (or the pseudogene TRBV3-2) and J is TRBJ2-1; possible D gene TRBD2, 6 bases. The V end lost 6 bases, the J end lost 0 bases, and 12 bases lay between the germline ends. The CDR3 has 15 residues. Germline CDR1 LGHDT, CDR2 YNNKEL (reference sequence). CDR3 sequence (DNA): TGTGCCAGCAGTCGGGACTTTAGCTCCTACAATGAGCAGTTCTTC. It specifies CASSRDFSSYNEQFF.

This chain connects TRBV19 to TRBJ1-5; D remains unclear. Germline loops: CDR1 LNHDA, CDR2 SQIVND (reference sequence). The CDR3 is made up of 12 amino acids. V shed 1 base and J shed 6 bases, with 4 bases lying between them. DNA of the CDR3: TGTGCCAGTAGTATAGCCGTTCAGCCCCAGCATTTT. This sequence encodes CASSIAVQPQHF. The whole variable domain, filled in from reference TRBV19 and TRBJ1-5, reads DGGITQSPKYLFRKEGQNVTLSCEQNLNHDAMYWYRQDPGQGLRLIYYSQIVNDFQKGDIAEGYSVSREKKESFPLTVTSAQKNPTAFYLCASSIAVQPQHFGDGTRLSIL.

The chain has TRBV11-2 and TRBJ2-3, with D perhaps TRBD2 (6 bases). Germline-derived CDR1 and CDR2 are SGHAT and FQNNGV. V was clipped by 6 bases and J by 9 bases, with 16 bases between them. The CDR3 consists of 13 residues. This chain's CDR3 is CASSPVPGRTQYF. The CDR3 bases are TGTGCCAGCAGTCCAGTGCCGGGGAGGACGCAGTATTTT. Combining the CDR3 with reference TRBV11-2 and TRBJ2-3 gives the whole variable domain EAGVAQSPRYKIIEKRQSVAFWCNPISGHATLYWYQQILGQGPKLLIQFQNNGVVDDSQLPKDRFSAERLKGVDSTLKIQPAKLEDSAVYLCASSPVPGRTQYFGPGTRLTVL.

The chain carries TRBV5-1 and TRBJ2-7; 13 bases are shared with TRBD2. This CDR3 has 15 amino acids. The germline V gene has CDR1 SGHRS and CDR2 YFSETQ. The V gene end was trimmed by 4 bases and the J gene end by 3 bases; junction bases not matched to a gene: 4. CDR3 in DNA: TGCGCCAGCAGCCAAGGGACTAGCGGGGACTACGAGCAGTACTTC. Its protein product is CASSQGTSGDYEQYF. The variable domain in full, completed from reference TRBV5-1 and TRBJ2-7, reads KAGVTQTPRYLIKTRGQQVTLSCSPISGHRSVSWYQQTPGQGLQFLFEYFSETQRNKGNFPGRFSGRQFSNSRSEMNVSTLELGDSALYLCASSQGTSGDYEQYFGPGTRLTVT.

This chain joins TRBV5-1 and TRBJ2-5, with 7 bases matching TRBD1. J gave up 7 bases and V 2 bases, and 8 bases lay outside the gene matches. Germline V gene lookup returns CDR1 SGHRS and CDR2 YFSETQ. CDR3 length equals 14 residues. CDR3 loop: CASSLGGARGTQYF. In DNA, the CDR3 is TGCGCCAGCAGCTTAGGGGGCGCAAGAGGGACCCAGTACTTC.

The V gene is TRBV6-4, the J gene TRBJ2-2, with 12 bases lining up with TRBD2. With 5 bases clipped from V and 7 bases from J, the junction kept 5 bases outside the gene matches. Germline assignment: CDR1 MRHNA and CDR2 SNTAGT. This CDR3 spans 15 amino acids. The CDR3 sequence: CASSLAGGPGGELFF. CDR3 nucleotides: TGTGCCAGCAGTCTAGCGGGAGGGCCCGGCGGGGAGCTGTTTTTT.

The chain joins TRBV6-5 to TRBJ1-2; D gene uncertain. CDR1 is MNHEY and CDR2 is SVGAGI in the germline V gene. The V end lost 2 bases, the J end lost 5 bases, and 12 bases lay between the germline ends. CDR3 length: 14 residues. In DNA form, the CDR3 reads TGTGCCAGCAGTTACACCAATCCTCGGTATGGCTACACCTTC. This codes for CASSYTNPRYGYTF.

This clone was detected once. The chain carries TRBV7-2 and TRBJ2-5; 10 nucleotides agree with TRBD2. The CDR3 length is 15 residues. The germline V gene encodes CDR1 SGHTA and CDR2 FQGNSA. J gave up 5 bases and V 4 bases, and 7 bases lay outside the gene matches. The CDR3 DNA reads TGTGCCAGCAGCTACGGACTAGCGGCCCGGGAGACCCAGTACTTC. It specifies CASSYGLAARETQYF.

The V and J genes are TRBV30 and TRBJ2-5; maybe TRBD1 (6 bases). V gave up 0 bases and J gave up 3 bases, with 11 bases separating them. Germline V lookup: CDR1 GTSNPN, CDR2 SVGIG (reference sequence). The CDR3 sequence is 14 residues long. Written as DNA, the CDR3 is TGTGCCTGGAGTGTACTAGAGGGGGAAGAGACCCAGTACTTC. Protein product: CAWSVLEGEETQYF.